This TCR beta chain was retrieved from a study of blood T cell repertoires in COVID-19. Study-wide background: Spain, Italy and the United States supplied samples that represented acute and convalescent COVID-19. Nucleic acid was either cDNA or gDNA, and it came from T cells, B-cell-depleted T cells, or PBMCs.

Germline assignment: CDR1 ENHRY and CDR2 SYGVKD. The CDR3 extends over 14 amino acids. After removal of 4 bases from V and 8 bases from J, the junction contained 9 bases not matched to a gene. Per the original methods: Amplification with reference gene primers provided the estimates of nucleated cell counts. Clones were read by immunoSEQ multiplex PCR, and TCRdb kept only the in-frame ones, dropping some. V and J calls plus clone size are reproduced from that table; the DNA served to infer D and trimming. This table holds around 230,000 clones, 75% to 90% found once. The receptor's source is a woman aged 70-85 years with active or convalescent COVID-19. The chain couples TRBV10-3 to TRBJ1-2, with 8 bases aligning to TRBD1. The source material was peripheral blood. The CDR3 DNA reads as TGTGCCATCAGTGGGACGACAGGGGAGTACGGCTACACCTTC. Translation: CAISGTTGEYGYTF.